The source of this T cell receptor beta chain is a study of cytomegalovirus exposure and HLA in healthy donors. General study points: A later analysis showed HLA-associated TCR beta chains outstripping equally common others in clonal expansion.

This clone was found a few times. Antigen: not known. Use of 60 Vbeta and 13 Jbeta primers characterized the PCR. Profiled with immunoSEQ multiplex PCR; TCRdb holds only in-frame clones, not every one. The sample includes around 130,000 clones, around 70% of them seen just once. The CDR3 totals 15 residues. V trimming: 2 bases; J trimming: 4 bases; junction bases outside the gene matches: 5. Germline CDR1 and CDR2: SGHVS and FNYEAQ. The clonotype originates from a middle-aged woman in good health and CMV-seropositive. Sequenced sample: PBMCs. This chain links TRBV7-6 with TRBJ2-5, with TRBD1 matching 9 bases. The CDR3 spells CASSLQGQGGETQYF. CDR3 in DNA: TGTGCCAGCAGCTTACAGGGACAGGGTGGAGAGACCCAGTACTTC.